The 19 T cell receptor beta chains in this list originate from one sample, sequenced in a study of CD8 T cells in ankylosing spondylitis. Via MiXCR, TCRdb re-called the 5' RACE reads, giving one row per CDR3 protein. This table holds around 210,000 distinct CDR3 sequences, roughly 8.2% found once. The specimen sequenced was blood, either unsorted or a sorted T cell fraction (not recorded which). These receptors were obtained from a female donor with ankylosing spondylitis or in good health (not recorded which).

This clonotype was found many times. The V call is TRBV20-1, the J call TRBJ2-1; weak D call: TRBD2 (6 bases). This CDR3 is 13 amino acids long. Trimming took 6 bases from V and 8 from J, leaving 17 bases between them. Looked up from germline, CDR1 is DFQATT and CDR2 is SNEGSKA (reference sequence). CDR3 coding DNA: TGCAGTGCAGGGCGGGGTAGTGGAGATGAGCAGTTCTTC. Translated: CSAGRGSGDEQFF.

This clonotype was seen many times. The chain combines TRBV27 with TRBJ1-4, with a possible D match to TRBD1 (5 bases). Germline V gene sequence: CDR1 MNHEY, CDR2 SMNVEV (reference sequence). V lost 2 bases to trimming and J lost 3 bases, with 7 bases between them. This CDR3 region has 14 residues. The CDR3 loop reads CASSLKGPNEKLFF. The CDR3 DNA is TGTGCCAGCAGTTTAAAGGGACCTAATGAAAAACTGTTTTTT.

This rearrangement joins TRBV7-2 to TRBJ2-3, with 10 bases aligning to TRBD2. Losses at the gene ends were 2 bases for V and 6 bases for J; bases not matched to a gene: 8. The CDR3 sequence is 16 residues long. Germline assignment: CDR1 SGHTA and CDR2 FQGNSA. The CDR3 spells CASSLLAGALGDTQYF. The DNA for the CDR3 is TGTGCCAGCAGCTTACTAGCGGGAGCGTTGGGTGATACGCAGTATTTT.

This clonotype was seen more than once but under ten times. The chain uses TRBV20-1 and TRBJ2-1; TRBD1 is a possible D gene (6 bases). Germline V CDR1 and CDR2: DFQATT, SNEGSKA (reference sequence). V dropped 5 bases and J dropped 5 bases, with 13 bases sitting between them. The CDR3 runs to 13 residues. The CDR3 coding sequence is TGCAGTGCTCCCGACAGGTTCGACAATGAGCAGTTCTTC. It specifies CSAPDRFDNEQFF.

This clonotype was counted ten times or more. In nucleotides, the CDR3 is TGCGCCAGCAGCTTGGATCCCGGGCTCGGAAACACCATATATTTT. The encoded protein is CASSLDPGLGNTIYF. The chain joins TRBV5-1 to TRBJ1-3; D ambiguous. Germline V gives CDR1 SGHRS, CDR2 YFSETQ. CDR3 length: 15 amino acids. Between the trimmed V and J ends, which lost 0 bases and 4 bases, there was a span of 11 bases. Supplemented by reference TRBV5-1 and TRBJ1-3, the full variable domain reads KAGVTQTPRYLIKTRGQQVTLSCSPISGHRSVSWYQQTPGQGLQFLFEYFSETQRNKGNFPGRFSGRQFSNSRSEMNVSTLELGDSALYLCASSLDPGLGNTIYFGEGSWLTVV.

This clonotype was seen at least ten times. The V and J genes are TRBV24-1 and TRBJ2-3, with D perhaps assigned TRBD1 or TRBD2 (5 bases each). The CDR3 runs to 15 residues. Trimming cost V 0 bases and J 0 bases, with 6 bases left between them. Per germline, CDR1 KGHDR and CDR2 SFDVKD. Written as DNA, the CDR3 is TGTGCCACCAGTGATTTGTGGGGGAGCACAGATACGCAGTATTTT. It yields the protein CATSDLWGSTDTQYF.

At least ten counts were recorded for this clonotype. The chain combines TRBV5-1 with TRBJ1-6; maybe TRBD1 (6 bases). V lost 1 base, J lost 6 bases, and 11 bases lay in between. The CDR3 consists of 15 residues. The germline gives CDR1 SGHRS, CDR2 YFSETQ. CDR3 nucleotides: TGCGCCAGCAGCTTGATGCAGGGGAGTAATTCACCCCTCCACTTT. Translating gives CASSLMQGSNSPLHF.

This clonotype was counted many times. The J gene is TRBJ1-2, the V gene TRBV12-3 or TRBV12-4; D is unclear. This CDR3 has 11 residues. Trimming shortened V by 6 bases and J by 8 bases, and 10 bases separated the two germline ends. CDR3 sequence: CASRKGGGYTF. The DNA for the CDR3 is TGTGCCAGCAGAAAGGGCGGAGGCTACACCTTC.

The gene calls are TRBV19 and TRBJ1-5, with 7 positions matching TRBD1. There are 17 residues in the CDR3. V gave up 4 bases and J gave up 0 bases; unmatched junction bases: 9. From germline, CDR1 is LNHDA and CDR2 SQIVND (reference sequence). CDR3 loop: CASSTRARGYSNQPQHF. In DNA, the CDR3 is TGTGCCAGTAGTACGAGGGCCAGGGGGTATAGCAATCAGCCCCAGCATTTT.

This clonotype was seen only a few times. The chain couples TRBV6-2 or TRBV6-3 to TRBJ1-5; D is unresolved. The germline CDR1 and CDR2 sequences are MNHEY and SVGEGT. The CDR3 length is 13 residues. Deletions cut 8 bases from V and 3 bases from J, with 11 bases between. The CDR3 reads CASGRVHNQPQHF. CDR3 bases: TGTGCCAGCGGCCGGGTTCACAATCAGCCCCAGCATTTT.

This clonotype has just a few counts. The chain is built from TRBV5-1 and TRBJ1-1, with 7 bases fitting TRBD1. This CDR3 is 14 amino acids long. The germline V gene has CDR1 SGHRS and CDR2 YFSETQ. V dropped 5 bases and J dropped 4; count of bases not matched to a gene: 8. The CDR3 nucleotides read TGCGCCAGCAGGGGGGGGGCAGGGGGCACTGAAGCTTTCTTT. It is translated as CASRGGAGGTEAFF.

This clonotype has a count of ten or more. V and J are TRBV7-6 and TRBJ1-5, with 8 bases fitting TRBD1. Trimming removed 5 bases from V and 4 bases from J; junction bases left unmatched: 4. The CDR3 is 14 amino acids. CDR1 and CDR2 from the germline V gene are SGHVS and FNYEAQ. Here the CDR3 DNA reads TGTGCCAGCAGCGCCCGGGACAGGAATCAGCCCCAGCATTTT. This translates into CASSARDRNQPQHF.

This clonotype showed up many times. CDR3 loop: CASSISLRQVTGELFF. Here the CDR3 DNA reads TGTGCCAGCAGCATCTCCCTGCGACAGGTCACCGGGGAGCTGTTTTTT. The V gene is TRBV28, the J gene TRBJ2-2; D is possibly TRBD1 (6 bases). V was clipped by 6 bases and J by 4 bases, with 18 bases between them. CDR1 is MDHEN, CDR2 SYDVKM, per germline. This CDR3 is 16 amino acids long.

The table lists this clonotype with many counts. This chain links TRBV4-3 with TRBJ1-3; no firm D call. The CDR3 has 15 residues. Germline loops: CDR1 LGHNA, CDR2 YSLEER. V gave up 0 bases and J gave up 9 bases, with 15 bases separating them. The CDR3 region has the DNA TGCGCCAGCAGCCAAGAGTTAGGGAGCAAAGGCACCATATATTTT. The encoded protein is CASSQELGSKGTIYF.

This clonotype has a handful of counts. The chain has TRBV4-1 and TRBJ1-2; D is ambiguous. The CDR3 spans 15 residues. The V and J ends lost 4 bases and 2 bases respectively, with 14 bases between them. CDR1 is MGHRA and CDR2 is YSYEKL in the germline V gene. The CDR3 region has the DNA TGCGCCAGCAGCCGTCCGGAAACCGGGAACTATGGCTACACCTTC. This translates into CASSRPETGNYGYTF.

Many counts were recorded for this clonotype. The genes are TRBV29-1 and TRBJ2-7; TRBD2 aligns across 8 bases. Germline loops: CDR1 SQVTM, CDR2 ANQGSEA. CDR3 length: 16 residues. V shed 0 bases, J shed 1 base, and the junction held 8 bases outside the gene matches. For the CDR3, the DNA is TGCAGCGTTGAAGATGGGGAGACTAGCGCTTCCTACGAGCAGTACTTC. Amino acids: CSVEDGETSASYEQYF.

This chain uses TRBV7-2 with TRBJ1-3; D not certain. V gave up 6 bases and J gave up 4 bases, with 16 bases separating them. Germline loops: CDR1 SGHTA, CDR2 FQGNSA. CDR3 length equals 15 residues. CDR3 coding DNA: TGTGCCAGCAGTGCTGGGAATTCGGGGGGAAACACCATATATTTT. This sequence encodes CASSAGNSGGNTIYF.

This chain connects TRBV25-1 to TRBJ2-7; D unresolved. The CDR3 is 11 residues long. V was cut by 6 bases and J by 6 bases, with 9 bases left in between. Per the germline V gene, CDR1 is MGHDK and CDR2 is SYGVNS. In nucleotides, the CDR3 is TGTGCCAGCAGAGACTTGGGCGAGCAGTACTTC. It is translated as CASRDLGEQYF.

In this sample, this clonotype turned up many times. This chain connects TRBV6-1 to TRBJ1-5; no reliable D call. CDR3 size: 14 residues. From germline, CDR1 is MNHNS and CDR2 SASEGT. Trimming took off 7 bases at V and 3 bases at J, with 13 bases between the two ends. CDR3 amino acids: CASTPEEFNQPQHF. The CDR3 nucleotides read TGTGCCAGCACCCCCGAGGAGTTCAATCAGCCCCAGCATTTT.